This TCR beta chain stems from a study of blood T cell repertoires in COVID-19. For the study at large: From the United States, Italy and Spain came samples of acute and convalescent COVID-19. PBMCs, B-cell-depleted T cells, or T cells were the source of the cDNA or gDNA that made up the material.

The CDR3 has 14 amino acids. V was trimmed by 5 bases and J by 4 bases, leaving 11 bases between them. The germline gives CDR1 SNHLY, CDR2 FYNNEI. Authors' data handling: Estimation of nucleated cell counts was performed using reference gene primer amplification. The protocol was immunoSEQ multiplex PCR, while the TCRdb copy is restricted to in-frame clones and leaves out a portion. The DNA gave D and trimming, while V, J and clone size come from that table. Of tens of thousands of clones in the sample, approximately 90% were seen once. The specimen was peripheral blood. The source is a woman of 80 years or more with acute or convalescent COVID-19. The V gene is TRBV2, the J gene TRBJ2-2, with no clear D. The CDR3 protein is CASSLETRTGELFF. CDR3 coding DNA: TGTGCCAGCAGTCTCGAGACTCGCACCGGGGAGCTGTTTTTT.